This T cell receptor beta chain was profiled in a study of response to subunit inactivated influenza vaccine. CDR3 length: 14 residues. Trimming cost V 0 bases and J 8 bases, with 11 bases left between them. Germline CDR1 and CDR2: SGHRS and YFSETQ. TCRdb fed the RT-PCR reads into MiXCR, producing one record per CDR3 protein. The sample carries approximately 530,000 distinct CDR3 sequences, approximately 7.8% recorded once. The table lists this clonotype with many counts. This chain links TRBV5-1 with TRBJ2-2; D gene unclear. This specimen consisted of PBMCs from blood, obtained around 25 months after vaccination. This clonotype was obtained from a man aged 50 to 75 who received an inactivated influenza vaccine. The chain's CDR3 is CASSLESAGGELFF. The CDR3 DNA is TGCGCCAGCAGCTTGGAATCCGCCGGAGGGGAGCTGTTTTTT.